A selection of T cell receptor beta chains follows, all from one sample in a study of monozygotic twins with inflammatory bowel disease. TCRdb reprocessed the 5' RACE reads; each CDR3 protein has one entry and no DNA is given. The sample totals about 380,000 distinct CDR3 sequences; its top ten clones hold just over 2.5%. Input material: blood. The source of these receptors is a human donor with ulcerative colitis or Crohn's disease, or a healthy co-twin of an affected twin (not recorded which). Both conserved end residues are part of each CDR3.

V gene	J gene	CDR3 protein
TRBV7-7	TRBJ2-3	CASSLSRGGKDTQYF
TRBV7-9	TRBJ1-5	CASSLGQGANQPQHF
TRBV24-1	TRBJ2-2	CATSPNGGASGELFF
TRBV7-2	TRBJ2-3	CATRGTSFDTDTQYF
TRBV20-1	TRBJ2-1	CSARDPGIGSYNEQFF
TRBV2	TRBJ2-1	CASSRRGPYNEQFF
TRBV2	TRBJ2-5	CASRVGLAGLQETQYF
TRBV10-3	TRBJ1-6	CAISEGGGQDNSPLHF
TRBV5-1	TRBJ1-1	CASSLEPTGNTEAFF
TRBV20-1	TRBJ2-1	CSARDLAGRSSYNEQFF
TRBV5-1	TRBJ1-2	CASSTTMDSYGYTF
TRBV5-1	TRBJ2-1	CASSPQVGGTYNEQFF
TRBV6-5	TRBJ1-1	CASSLHKGGNTEAFF
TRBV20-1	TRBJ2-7	CSAGGRSSYEQYF
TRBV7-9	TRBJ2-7	CASSQLPNEQYF
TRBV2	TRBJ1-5	CASRGQSNNQPQHF
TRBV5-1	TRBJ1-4	CASSPPTGSGGEKLFF
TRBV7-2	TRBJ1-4	CASSLLPNLGEKLFF
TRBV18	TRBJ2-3	CASSPARRSTDTQYF
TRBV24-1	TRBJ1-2	CATSEGGDRGLGYTF
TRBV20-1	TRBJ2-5	CSAPTDFAETQYF
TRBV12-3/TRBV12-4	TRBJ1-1	CASSFYSLNTEAFF
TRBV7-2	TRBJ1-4	CASRSDIATNEKLFF
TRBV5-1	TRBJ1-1	CASSLKAGRNTEAFF
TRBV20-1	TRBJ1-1	CSAGIPGTATEAFF
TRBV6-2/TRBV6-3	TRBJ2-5	CASSYSGQGAQETQYF
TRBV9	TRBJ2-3	CASSPYSGGGGDTQYF
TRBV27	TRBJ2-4	CASSSLGPKNIQYF
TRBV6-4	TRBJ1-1	CASSDFGLYLGTEAFF
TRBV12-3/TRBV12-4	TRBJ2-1	CASSLYRGRFNEQFF
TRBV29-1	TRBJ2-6	CSVEEGGTGYWNSGANVLTF
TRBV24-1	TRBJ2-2	CATSDHGQGNTGELFF
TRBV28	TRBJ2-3	CASSYAGASVDF
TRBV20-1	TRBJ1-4	CSASRGTGEKLFF
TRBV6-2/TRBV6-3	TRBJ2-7	CASSARSGQYF
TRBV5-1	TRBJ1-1	CASSLGQGAEAFF
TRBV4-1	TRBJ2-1	CASDMGRGNEQFF
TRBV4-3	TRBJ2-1	CASSQEPTSGGNEQFF
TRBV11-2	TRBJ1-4	CASSFGTGGEKLFF
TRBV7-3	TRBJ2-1	CASSLLGSSSYNEQFF
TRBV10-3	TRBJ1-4	CAISGGTGIGEKLFF
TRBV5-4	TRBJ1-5	CASSSRPTGTLYSNQPQHF
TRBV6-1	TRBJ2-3	CASSDSGGDTQYF
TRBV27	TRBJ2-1	CASSGMGGVRNEQFF
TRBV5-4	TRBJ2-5	CASSSSYAGPGETQYF
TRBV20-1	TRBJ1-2	CSARWGGGPTYTF